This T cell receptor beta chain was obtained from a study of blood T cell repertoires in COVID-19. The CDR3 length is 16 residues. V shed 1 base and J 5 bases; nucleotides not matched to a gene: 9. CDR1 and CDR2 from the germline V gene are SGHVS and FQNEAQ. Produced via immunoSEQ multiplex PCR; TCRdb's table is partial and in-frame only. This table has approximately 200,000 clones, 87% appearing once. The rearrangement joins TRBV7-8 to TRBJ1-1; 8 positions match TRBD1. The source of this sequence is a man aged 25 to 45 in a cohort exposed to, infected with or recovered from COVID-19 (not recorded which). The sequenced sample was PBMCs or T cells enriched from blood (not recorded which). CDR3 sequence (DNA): TGTGCCAGCAGCTTAGTAGTCCAGGGGGCGGATACTGAAGCTTTCTTT. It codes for CASSLVVQGADTEAFF.